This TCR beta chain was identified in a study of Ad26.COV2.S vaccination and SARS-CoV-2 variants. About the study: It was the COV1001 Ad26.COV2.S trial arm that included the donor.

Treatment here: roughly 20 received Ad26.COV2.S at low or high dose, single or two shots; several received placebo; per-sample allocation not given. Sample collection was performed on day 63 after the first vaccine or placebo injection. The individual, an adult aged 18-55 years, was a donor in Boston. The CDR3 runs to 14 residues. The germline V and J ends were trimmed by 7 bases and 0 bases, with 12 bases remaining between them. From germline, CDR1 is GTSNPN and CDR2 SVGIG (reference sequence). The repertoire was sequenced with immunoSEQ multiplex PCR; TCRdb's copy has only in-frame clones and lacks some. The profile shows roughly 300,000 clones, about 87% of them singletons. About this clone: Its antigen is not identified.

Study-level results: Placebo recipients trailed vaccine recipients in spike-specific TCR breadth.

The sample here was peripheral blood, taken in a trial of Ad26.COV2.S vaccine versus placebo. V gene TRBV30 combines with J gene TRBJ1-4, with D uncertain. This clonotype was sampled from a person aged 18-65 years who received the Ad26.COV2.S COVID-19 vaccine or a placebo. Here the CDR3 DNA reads TGTGCCTCTCCAGCGGTTGCAACTAATGAAAAACTGTTTTTT. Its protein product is CASPAVATNEKLFF. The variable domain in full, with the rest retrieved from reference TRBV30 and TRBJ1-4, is SQTIHQWPATLVQPVGSPLSLECTVEGTSNPNLYWYRQAAGRGLQLLFYSVGIGQISSEVPQNLSASRPQDRQFILSSKKLLLSDSGFYLCASPAVATNEKLFFGSGTQLSVL.